This record concerns one T cell receptor (beta chain) sequence. Its antigen is not known. The sample is drawn from a study of shared clonotypes between healthy human individuals. Repertoires were generated with immunoSEQ multiplex PCR, while TCRdb's copy carries only in-frame clones and drops some. The table lists some 550,000 clones, more than 95% of them singletons. Caucasian adults residing in Nashville, Tennessee made up all the donors. Negatively enriched CD4+ T cells were divided by CD45RA into naive and memory. Whole-study findings and limits: Relative to their counterparts shared across all four donors, non-shared clonotypes exhibited diminished generation probabilities. Naive CD4 clonotype sharing across a few donors was about 5%.

The sequence was collected from a woman aged 25 to 39 in good health. Sequenced material: naive CD4+ T cells sorted from blood. Specified subset: CD45RA+ positively selected.

The CDR3 spells CASSYYGGGNYEQYF. Here the CDR3 DNA reads TGTGCCAGCAGTTACTATGGCGGGGGAAACTACGAGCAGTACTTC. J is TRBJ2-7 and V is TRBV6-6, with 7 bases that match TRBD2. Germline CDR1 MNHNY, CDR2 SVGAGI (reference sequence). The CDR3 length is 15 residues. V was clipped by 1 base and J by 3 bases; unmatched bases: 6.